This entry lists 19 T cell receptor beta chains sequenced from one sample in a study of T cell clones after liver transplantation. Data came from immunoSEQ multiplex PCR; TCRdb stores just in-frame clones and leaves some out. The sample lists about 76,000 clones, less than 90% occurring once. The sequencing used CD4+ T cells from blood, collected at the 22-month timepoint. The receptors were gathered from a human patient who received a liver transplant. Some T cells may be supplied by the graft donor.

The chain carries TRBV11-2 and TRBJ2-1; 10 bases are shared with TRBD2. This CDR3 contains 15 residues. V was pared by 5 bases and J by 6 bases, with 7 bases of the junction left unmatched. The germline gives CDR1 SGHAT, CDR2 FQNNGV. The chain's CDR3 is CASSLRSSGSNEQFF. The DNA for the CDR3 is TGTGCCAGCAGCCTAAGGTCTAGCGGGAGCAATGAGCAGTTCTTC.

This chain uses TRBV4-3 with TRBJ1-5; the D is unclear. Trimming removed 3 bases from V and 7 bases from J, with 13 bases in between. The germline V gene encodes CDR1 LGHNA and CDR2 YSLEER. The CDR3 contains 14 residues. This CDR3 reads CASSQGSSGQPQHF. CDR3 coding DNA: TGCGCCAGCAGCCAGGGGAGTAGCGGGCAGCCCCAGCATTTT.

The chain couples TRBV4-2 to TRBJ2-1; TRBD1 aligns across 7 bases. This CDR3 is 14 amino acids long. V lost 2 bases to trimming and J lost 5 bases; unmatched junction nucleotides: 3. Germline V CDR1 and CDR2: LGHNA, YNFKEQ. Here the CDR3 reads CASSQFDRDNEQFF. For the CDR3, the DNA is TGTGCCAGCAGCCAATTTGACAGGGACAATGAGCAGTTCTTC.

This clone was counted only a few times. The V call is TRBV29-1, the J call TRBJ2-5; D call uncertain. Germline loops: CDR1 SQVTM, CDR2 ANQGSEA. Trimming took 4 bases from V and 3 from J, leaving 3 bases between them. This CDR3 spans 10 amino acids. The CDR3 loop is CSVGKETQYF. For the CDR3, the DNA is TGCAGCGTTGGGAAAGAGACCCAGTACTTC.

The CDR3: CASSMDRRGTEAFF. The CDR3 coding sequence is TGTGCCAGCAGTATGGACAGGCGGGGCACTGAAGCTTTCTTT. This sequence joins TRBV27 and TRBJ1-1, with TRBD1 matching over 7 bases. Germline V gene lookup returns CDR1 MNHEY and CDR2 SMNVEV (reference sequence). J gave up 4 bases and V 5 bases, and 7 bases lay outside the gene matches. This CDR3 region has 14 residues.

The chain employs TRBV13 and TRBJ2-1; 12 bases agree with TRBD2. With 5 bases clipped from V and 8 bases from J, the junction kept 10 bases outside the gene matches. The germline V gene encodes CDR1 PRHDT and CDR2 FYEKMQ (reference sequence). The CDR3 is 16 amino acids. CDR3 in DNA: TGTGCCAGCAGCATCCCTAGCGGGAGGGCCTCGTATGAGCAGTTCTTC. It specifies CASSIPSGRASYEQFF.

The V gene is TRBV7-9, the J gene TRBJ2-3; 9 bases fit TRBD2. Losses at the gene ends were 2 bases for V and 2 bases for J; bases not matched to a gene: 2. The CDR3 length is 15 residues. Per the germline V gene, CDR1 is SEHNR and CDR2 is FQNEAQ (reference sequence). The CDR3 DNA sequence: TGTGCCAGCAGCTTACTAGCGGGGTCCACAGATACGCAGTATTTT. This translates into CASSLLAGSTDTQYF.

The chain links TRBV7-9 to TRBJ2-5; 11 nucleotides match TRBD2. The CDR3 has 15 residues. Per the germline V gene, CDR1 is SEHNR and CDR2 is FQNEAQ (reference sequence). Trimming removed 5 bases from V and 2 bases from J; junction bases left unmatched: 4. The CDR3 bases are TGTGCCAGCAGCGGACTAGCGGGCCTGCAAGAGACCCAGTACTTC. As protein: CASSGLAGLQETQYF.

This clone was found once. The rearrangement joins TRBV11-2 to TRBJ2-1; D might be TRBD1 or TRBD2, each matching 5 bases. The CDR3 consists of 14 residues. V shed 8 bases and J shed 6 bases, with 17 bases lying between them. Looked up from germline, CDR1 is SGHAT and CDR2 is FQNNGV. CDR3: CASGSRAQGNEQFF. The CDR3, as DNA: TGTGCCAGCGGGTCGCGGGCGCAGGGCAATGAGCAGTTCTTC. The full variable domain, in which reference TRBV11-2 and TRBJ2-1 provide the parts outside the CDR3, is EAGVAQSPRYKIIEKRQSVAFWCNPISGHATLYWYQQILGQGPKLLIQFQNNGVVDDSQLPKDRFSAERLKGVDSTLKIQPAKLEDSAVYLCASGSRAQGNEQFFGPGTRLTVL.

V and J are TRBV29-1 and TRBJ1-2; D remains unclear. This CDR3 has 11 amino acids. With 0 bases removed from V and 7 bases from J, the gap between germline ends came to 6 bases. In germline, CDR1 is SQVTM, CDR2 ANQGSEA. The CDR3 DNA sequence: TGCAGCGTTGAAGATCTCGCTGGCTACACCTTC. It specifies CSVEDLAGYTF.

This clone was counted once. The chain joins TRBV7-6 to TRBJ1-5, with D maybe TRBD1 (5 bases). The CDR3 totals 13 residues. V lost 5 bases and J 11 bases, leaving 16 bases between the germline ends. Germline assignment: CDR1 SGHVS and CDR2 FNYEAQ. CDR3 coding DNA: TGTGCCAGCAGCGGGACCCCCGAATCGTCCCAGCATTTT. Its translation is CASSGTPESSQHF.

The rearrangement joins TRBV7-2 to TRBJ2-1; 7 bases map to TRBD2. Per the germline V gene, CDR1 is SGHTA and CDR2 is FQGNSA. With 5 bases clipped from V and 5 bases from J, the junction kept 6 bases outside the gene matches. The CDR3 contains 14 residues. As DNA, the CDR3 is TGTGCCAGCAGCCCGGGACTACTCCACAATGAGCAGTTCTTC. This sequence encodes CASSPGLLHNEQFF.

Only one count was recorded for this clone. V gene TRBV7-9 combines with J gene TRBJ2-2; D is perhaps TRBD1 or TRBD2 (5 bases each). CDR1 is SEHNR, CDR2 FQNEAQ, per germline (reference sequence). This CDR3 comprises 16 residues. V shed 3 bases and J shed 0 bases, with 11 bases lying between them. The CDR3: CASSLGPPTNTGELFF. CDR3 nucleotides: TGTGCCAGCAGCTTGGGACCTCCTACGAACACCGGGGAGCTGTTTTTT. The full variable domain, in which reference TRBV7-9 and TRBJ2-2 provide the parts outside the CDR3, is DTGVSQNPRHKITKRGQNVTFRCDPISEHNRLYWYRQTLGQGPEFLTYFQNEAQLEKSRLLSDRFSAERPKGSFSTLEIQRTEQGDSAMYLCASSLGPPTNTGELFFGEGSRLTVL.

This chain uses TRBV28 with TRBJ2-1; 10 positions match TRBD1. Losses at the gene ends were 5 bases for V and 9 bases for J; bases not matched to a gene: 13. Germline V gene sequence: CDR1 MDHEN, CDR2 SYDVKM. There are 16 residues in the CDR3. CDR3 sequence (DNA): TGTGCCAGCAGTACCCCCGAGGGACAGGGGCGGGGTGAGCAGTTCTTC. Amino acid sequence: CASSTPEGQGRGEQFF.

This clone has only a few counts. This chain joins TRBV7-4 and TRBJ2-1; TRBD2 matches 14 bases. The CDR3 extends over 16 amino acids. V shed 3 bases and J 4 bases; nucleotides not matched to a gene: 2. CDR1 SGHVT and CDR2 SQSDAQ come from the germline V gene. CDR3 protein: CASSFWTSGRYNEQFF. In DNA form, the CDR3 reads TGTGCCAGCAGCTTCTGGACTAGCGGGAGGTACAATGAGCAGTTCTTC.

DNA for the CDR3: TGCGCCAGCAGAGACCGCCCGGGAGGTGAAAAACTGTTTTTT. Amino acid sequence: CASRDRPGGEKLFF. The rearrangement links TRBV5-1 to TRBJ1-4, with unresolved D. The CDR3 extends over 14 amino acids. V lost 5 bases to trimming and J lost 7 bases, with 15 bases between them. CDR1 is SGHRS and CDR2 is YFSETQ in the germline V gene. The whole variable domain, filled in from reference TRBV5-1 and TRBJ1-4, reads KAGVTQTPRYLIKTRGQQVTLSCSPISGHRSVSWYQQTPGQGLQFLFEYFSETQRNKGNFPGRFSGRQFSNSRSEMNVSTLELGDSALYLCASRDRPGGEKLFFGSGTQLSVL.

The gene calls are TRBV4-3 and TRBJ2-2; 9 nucleotides agree with TRBD1. Germline trimming cut 3 bases from V and 3 bases from J; bases unmatched to any gene: 8. Germline V gives CDR1 LGHNA, CDR2 YSLEER. The CDR3 covers 17 residues. The CDR3 spells CASSQERQGVYTGELFF. The CDR3 region has the DNA TGCGCCAGCAGCCAGGAACGACAGGGGGTGTACACCGGGGAGCTGTTTTTT.

The V call is TRBV10-3, the J call TRBJ2-3; the match to TRBD1 covers 9 bases. V shed 6 bases, J shed 2 bases, and the junction held 6 bases outside the gene matches. The CDR3 contains 15 residues. CDR1 is ENHRY and CDR2 is SYGVKD in the germline V gene. As DNA, the CDR3 is TGTGCCATCAGGAGGGACAGGGCCGACACAGATACGCAGTATTTT. Residues: CAIRRDRADTDTQYF.

V usage is TRBV7-2 and J usage is TRBJ1-2; D might be TRBD1 (5 bases). The CDR3 runs to 14 residues. Germline V lookup: CDR1 SGHTA, CDR2 FQGNSA. Trimming removed 5 bases at V and 2 bases at J, with 12 bases between. CDR3 bases: TGTGCCAGCAGCCCACAATGGACAAACTATGGCTACACCTTC. This codes for CASSPQWTNYGYTF.